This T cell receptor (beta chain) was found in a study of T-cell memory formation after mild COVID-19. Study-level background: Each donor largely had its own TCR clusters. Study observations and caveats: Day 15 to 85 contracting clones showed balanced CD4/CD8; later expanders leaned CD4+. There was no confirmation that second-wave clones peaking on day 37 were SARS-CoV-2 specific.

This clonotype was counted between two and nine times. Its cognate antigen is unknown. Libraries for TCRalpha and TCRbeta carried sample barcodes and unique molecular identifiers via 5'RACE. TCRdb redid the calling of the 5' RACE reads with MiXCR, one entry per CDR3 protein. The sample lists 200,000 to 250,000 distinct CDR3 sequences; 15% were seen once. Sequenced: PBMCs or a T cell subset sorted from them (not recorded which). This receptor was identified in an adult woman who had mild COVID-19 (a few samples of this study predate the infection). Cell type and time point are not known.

CDR3 DNA sequence: TGCAGTGCTAGAGATCCCAGCGGGGGGGACGAGCAGTACTTC. Protein sequence: CSARDPSGGDEQYF. The chain recombines TRBV20-1 with TRBJ2-7; 10 bases are shared with TRBD2. The CDR3 loop spans 14 amino acids. CDR1 and CDR2 from the germline V gene are DFQATT and SNEGSKA (reference sequence). The trim removed 0 bases at V and 5 bases at J, leaving 4 bases unmatched.